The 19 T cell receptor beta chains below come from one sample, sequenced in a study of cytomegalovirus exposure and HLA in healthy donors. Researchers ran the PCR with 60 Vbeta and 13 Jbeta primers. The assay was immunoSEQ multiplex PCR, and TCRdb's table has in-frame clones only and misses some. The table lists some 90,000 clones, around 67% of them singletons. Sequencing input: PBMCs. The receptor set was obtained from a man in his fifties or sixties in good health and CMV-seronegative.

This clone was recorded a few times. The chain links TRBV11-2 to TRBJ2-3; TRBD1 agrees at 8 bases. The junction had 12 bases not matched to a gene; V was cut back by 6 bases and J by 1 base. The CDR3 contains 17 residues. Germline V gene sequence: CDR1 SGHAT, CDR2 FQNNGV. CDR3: CASSSLGGTGRTDTQYF. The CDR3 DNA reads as TGTGCCAGCAGTTCACTAGGGGGGACAGGACGCACAGATACGCAGTATTTT.

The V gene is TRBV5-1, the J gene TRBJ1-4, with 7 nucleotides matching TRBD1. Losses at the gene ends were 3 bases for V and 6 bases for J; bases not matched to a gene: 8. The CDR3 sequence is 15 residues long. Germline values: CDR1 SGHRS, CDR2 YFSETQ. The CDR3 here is CASSSGQAEYEKLFF. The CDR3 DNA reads TGCGCCAGCAGCTCTGGACAGGCGGAATATGAAAAACTGTTTTTT.

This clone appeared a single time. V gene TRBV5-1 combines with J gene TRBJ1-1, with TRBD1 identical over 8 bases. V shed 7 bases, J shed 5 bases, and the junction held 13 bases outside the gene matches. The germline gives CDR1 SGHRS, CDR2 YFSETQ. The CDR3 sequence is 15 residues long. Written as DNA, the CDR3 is TGCGCCAGCCTGGAGGCAGGGGGCATGGGGACTGAAGCTTTCTTT. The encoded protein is CASLEAGGMGTEAFF.

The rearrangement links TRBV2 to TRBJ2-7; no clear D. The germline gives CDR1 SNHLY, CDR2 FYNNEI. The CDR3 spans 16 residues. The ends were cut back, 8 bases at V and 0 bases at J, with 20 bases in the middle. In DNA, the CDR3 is TGTGCCAGCCCCATCATTATGGCCTTCAACTCCTACGAGCAGTACTTC. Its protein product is CASPIIMAFNSYEQYF.

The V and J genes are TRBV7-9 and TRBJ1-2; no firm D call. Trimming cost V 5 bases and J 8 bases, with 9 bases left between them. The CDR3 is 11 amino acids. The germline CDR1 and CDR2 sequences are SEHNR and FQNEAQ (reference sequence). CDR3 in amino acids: CASSEREGYTF. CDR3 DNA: TGTGCCAGCAGCGAGCGGGAAGGCTACACCTTC.

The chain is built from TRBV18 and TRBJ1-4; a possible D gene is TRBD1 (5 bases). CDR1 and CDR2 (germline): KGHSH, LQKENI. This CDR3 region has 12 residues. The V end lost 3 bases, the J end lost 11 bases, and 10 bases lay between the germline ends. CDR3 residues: CASSPSEGKLFF. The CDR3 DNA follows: TGTGCCAGCTCACCGTCGGAGGGGAAACTGTTTTTT.

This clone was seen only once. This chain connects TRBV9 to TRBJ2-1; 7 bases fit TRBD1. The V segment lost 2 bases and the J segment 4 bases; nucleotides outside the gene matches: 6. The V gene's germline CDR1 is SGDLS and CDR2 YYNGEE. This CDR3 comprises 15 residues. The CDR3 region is CASSVEGQVYNEQFF. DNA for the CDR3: TGTGCCAGCAGCGTGGAAGGACAGGTTTACAATGAGCAGTTCTTC.

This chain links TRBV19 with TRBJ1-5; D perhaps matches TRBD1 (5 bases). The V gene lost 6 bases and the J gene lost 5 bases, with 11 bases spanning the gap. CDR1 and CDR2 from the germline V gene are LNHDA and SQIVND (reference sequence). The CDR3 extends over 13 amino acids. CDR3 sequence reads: CASSQTGDQPQHF. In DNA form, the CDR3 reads TGTGCCAGTAGCCAAACGGGGGATCAGCCCCAGCATTTT.

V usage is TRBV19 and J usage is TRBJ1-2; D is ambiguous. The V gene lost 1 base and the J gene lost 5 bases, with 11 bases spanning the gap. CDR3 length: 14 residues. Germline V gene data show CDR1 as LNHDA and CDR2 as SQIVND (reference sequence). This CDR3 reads CASSIGWQNYGYTF. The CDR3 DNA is TGTGCCAGTAGTATAGGTTGGCAGAATTATGGCTACACCTTC. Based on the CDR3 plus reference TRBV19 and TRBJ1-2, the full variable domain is DGGITQSPKYLFRKEGQNVTLSCEQNLNHDAMYWYRQDPGQGLRLIYYSQIVNDFQKGDIAEGYSVSREKKESFPLTVTSAQKNPTAFYLCASSIGWQNYGYTFGSGTRLTVV.

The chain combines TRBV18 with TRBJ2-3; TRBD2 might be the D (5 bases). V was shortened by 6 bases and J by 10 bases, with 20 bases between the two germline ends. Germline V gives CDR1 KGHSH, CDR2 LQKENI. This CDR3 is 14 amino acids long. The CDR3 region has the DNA TGTGCCAGCTCCCAGGACTCCGACCATTGGGCGCAGTATTTT. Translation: CASSQDSDHWAQYF.

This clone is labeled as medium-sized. Written as DNA, the CDR3 is TGTGCCAGCAGGCGGGAGACCCAGTACTTC. Its translation is CASRRETQYF. The chain uses TRBV6-6 and TRBJ2-5; D uncertain. Germline-derived CDR1 and CDR2 are MNHNY and SVGAGI (reference sequence). Between the trimmed V and J ends, which lost 6 bases and 5 bases, there was a span of 4 bases. The CDR3 totals 10 residues.

CDR3 protein: CASSAITANNSPLHF. The CDR3 coding sequence is TGTGCCAGTAGCGCCATAACAGCTAATAATTCACCCCTCCACTTT. The chain has TRBV19 and TRBJ1-6; D unclear. This CDR3 contains 15 residues. V dropped 6 bases and J dropped 5 bases, with 14 bases sitting between them. The germline V gene encodes CDR1 LNHDA and CDR2 SQIVND (reference sequence).

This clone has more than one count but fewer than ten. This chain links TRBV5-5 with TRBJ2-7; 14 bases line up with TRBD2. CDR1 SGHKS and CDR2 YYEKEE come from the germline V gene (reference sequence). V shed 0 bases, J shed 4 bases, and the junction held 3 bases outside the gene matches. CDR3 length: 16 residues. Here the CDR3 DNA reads TGTGCCAGCAGCTTGGGACTAGCGGGAGGGTCGTACGAGCAGTACTTC. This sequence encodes CASSLGLAGGSYEQYF. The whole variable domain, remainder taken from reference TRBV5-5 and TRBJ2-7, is DAGVTQSPTHLIKTRGQQVTLRCSPISGHKSVSWYQQVLGQGPQFIFQYYEKEERGRGNFPDRFSARQFPNYSSELNVNALLLGDSALYLCASSLGLAGGSYEQYFGPGTRLTVT.

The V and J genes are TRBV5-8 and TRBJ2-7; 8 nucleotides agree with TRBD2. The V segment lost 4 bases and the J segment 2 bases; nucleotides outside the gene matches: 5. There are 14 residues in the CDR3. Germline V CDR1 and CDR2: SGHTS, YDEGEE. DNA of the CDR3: TGTGCCAGCAGCGGCAGCGGGAGTCCCTACGAGCAGTACTTC. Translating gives CASSGSGSPYEQYF.

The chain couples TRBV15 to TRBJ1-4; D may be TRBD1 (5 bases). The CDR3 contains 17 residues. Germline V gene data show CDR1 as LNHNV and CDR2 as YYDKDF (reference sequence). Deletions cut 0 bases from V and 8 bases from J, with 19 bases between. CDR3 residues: CATSRERRQGGEEKLFF. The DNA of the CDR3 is TGTGCCACCAGCAGAGAGCGGCGGCAGGGAGGGGAAGAAAAACTGTTTTTT.

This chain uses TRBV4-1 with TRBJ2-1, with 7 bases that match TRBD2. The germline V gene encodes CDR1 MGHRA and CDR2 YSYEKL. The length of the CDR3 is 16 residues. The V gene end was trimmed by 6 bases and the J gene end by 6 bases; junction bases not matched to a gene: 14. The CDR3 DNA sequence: TGCGCCAGCAGACCCCTGGTGGCGGGAGCTGGCAATGAGCAGTTCTTC. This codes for CASRPLVAGAGNEQFF.

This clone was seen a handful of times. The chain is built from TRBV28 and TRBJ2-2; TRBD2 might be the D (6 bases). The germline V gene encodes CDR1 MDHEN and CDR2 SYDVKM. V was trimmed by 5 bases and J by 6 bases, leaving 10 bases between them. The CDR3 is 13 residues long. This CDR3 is CASSPKRAGELFF. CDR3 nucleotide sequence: TGTGCCAGCAGTCCGAAGCGGGCCGGGGAGCTGTTTTTT.

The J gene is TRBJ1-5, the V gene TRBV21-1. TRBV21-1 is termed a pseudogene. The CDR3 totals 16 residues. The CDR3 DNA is TGTGCCAGCAGCAAAATAGAACGGGGGTCTCATCAGCCCCAGCATTTT. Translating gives CASSKIERGSHQPQHF.

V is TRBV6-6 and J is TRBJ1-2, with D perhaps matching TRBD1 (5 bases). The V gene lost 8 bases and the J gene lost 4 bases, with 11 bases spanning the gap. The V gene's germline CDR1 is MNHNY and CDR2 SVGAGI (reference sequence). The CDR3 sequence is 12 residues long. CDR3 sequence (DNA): TGTGCCAGCGACGCAGGGTTCTATGGCTACACCTTC. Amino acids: CASDAGFYGYTF.